This T cell receptor beta chain was retrieved from a study of cytomegalovirus exposure and HLA in healthy donors. TCRdb's table, derived via immunoSEQ multiplex PCR, lists solely in-frame clones and lacks some. Of some 70,000 clones in the sample, approximately 86% are singletons; the top ten hold 2.5% to 3.5%. The sample taken for sequencing was PBMCs. This receptor was obtained from a young man in good health and CMV-seronegative.

CDR3 coding DNA: TGCGCCAGCAGCTTGGAATTTGGCATTCCCTCCTACAATGAGCAGTTCTTC. It yields the protein CASSLEFGIPSYNEQFF. The chain recombines TRBV5-1 with TRBJ2-1; D unclear. CDR1 is SGHRS and CDR2 is YFSETQ in the germline V gene. V was shortened by 0 bases and J by 0 bases, with 13 bases between the two germline ends. The CDR3 totals 17 residues.